This T cell receptor (beta chain) comes out of a study of T cells in Graves' hyperthyroidism and ophthalmopathy. The ends were cut back, 0 bases at V and 0 bases at J, with 15 bases in the middle. This CDR3 comprises 16 residues. Per the germline V gene, CDR1 is DFQATT and CDR2 is SNEGSKA (reference sequence). What was amplified from RNA transcripts were TCR beta CDR3 regions. During a first-round RT-PCR of the TCR CDR3, the HTBI primer set was used. Each CDR3 protein is one row after TCRdb ran MiXCR on the multiplex PCR reads. The data show 750,000 to 900,000 distinct CDR3 sequences, over 35% seen once.

This sequence joins TRBV20-1 and TRBJ2-7; D ambiguous. This receptor was identified in a man aged 18 to 30 with Graves' hyperthyroidism. The specimen was blood. The CDR3 DNA reads as TGCAGTGCTAGAGATTCCGCCCCCGGCTACTCCTACGAGCAGTACTTC. It yields the protein CSARDSAPGYSYEQYF.